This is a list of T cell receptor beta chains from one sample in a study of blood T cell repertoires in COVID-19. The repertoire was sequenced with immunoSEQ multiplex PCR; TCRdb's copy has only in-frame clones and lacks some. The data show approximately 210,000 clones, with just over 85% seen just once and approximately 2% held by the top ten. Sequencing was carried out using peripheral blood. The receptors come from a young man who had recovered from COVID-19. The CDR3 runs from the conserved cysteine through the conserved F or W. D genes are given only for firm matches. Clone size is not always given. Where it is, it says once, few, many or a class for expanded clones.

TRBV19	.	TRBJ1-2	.	TGTGCCAGTAGTGCCCACAATAACTATGGCTACACCTTC	CASSAHNNYGYTF
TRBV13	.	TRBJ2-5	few	TGTGCCAGCAGCTTAGGTGGTCTAGATAAAGAGACCCAGTACTTC	CASSLGGLDKETQYF
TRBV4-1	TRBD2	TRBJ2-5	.	TGCGCCAGCAGCCAGGGGCTAGCGGGGGGTAGAATGGAGACCCAGTACTTC	CASSQGLAGGRMETQYF
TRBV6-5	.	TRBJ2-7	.	TGTGCCAGCAGTTACTTGATGTCTGTCAGCGAGCAGTACTTC	CASSYLMSVSEQYF
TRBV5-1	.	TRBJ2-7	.	TGCGCCAGCAGCGCGGGATCCTCCTACGAGCAGTACTTC	CASSAGSSYEQYF
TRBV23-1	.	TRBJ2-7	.	TGCGCCAGCAGTCAAGACAGGTGGGGGCCCTACGAGCAGTACTTC	CASSQDRWGPYEQYF
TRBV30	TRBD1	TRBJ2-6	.	TGTGCTGGGGGACAGGGGGGCTCTGGGGCCAACGTCCTGACTTTC	CAGGQGGSGANVLTF
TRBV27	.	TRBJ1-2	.	TGTGCCAGCAGCGGGGGGATACCCACGGGGGGCTACACCTTC	CASSGGIPTGGYTF
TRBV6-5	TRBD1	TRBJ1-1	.	TGTGCCAGCAGCACAAGGACAGGGTTGAACACTGAAGCTTTCTTT	CASSTRTGLNTEAFF
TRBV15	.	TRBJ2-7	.	TGTGCCACCAGCAGCGGGACTCTTTACGAGCAGTACTTC	CATSSGTLYEQYF
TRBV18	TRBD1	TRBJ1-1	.	TGTGCCAGCTCACCAGACCTGACAGGGACTGAAGCTTTCTTT	CASSPDLTGTEAFF
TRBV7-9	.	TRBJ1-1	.	TGTGCCAGCAGCTCCCTCAGGGGTGAAGCTTTCTTT	CASSSLRGEAFF
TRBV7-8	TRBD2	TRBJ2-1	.	TGTGCCAGCAGCCCTAGCGGGGACTACTACAATGAGCAGTTCTTC	CASSPSGDYYNEQFF
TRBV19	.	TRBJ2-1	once	TGTGCCAGTAGTATTGATGGGATAGCGTATAATGAGCAGTTCTTC	CASSIDGIAYNEQFF
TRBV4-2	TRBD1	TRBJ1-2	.	TGTGCCAGCAGCCAAGAGGTAGGGGACAGGGTCTATGGCTACACCTTC	CASSQEVGDRVYGYTF
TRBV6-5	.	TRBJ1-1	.	TGTGCCAGCAGTCTTGCAGGGTTTACGAACACTGAAGCTTTCTTT	CASSLAGFTNTEAFF
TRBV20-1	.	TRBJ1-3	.	TGCAGTGCTAGACTTCGAACAACCATATATTTT	CSARLRTTIYF
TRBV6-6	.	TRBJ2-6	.	TGTGCCAGCAGTAGAGGGGGGGGCTCTGGGGCCAACGTCCTGACTTTC	CASSRGGGSGANVLTF
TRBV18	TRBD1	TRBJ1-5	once	TGTGCCAGCTCACCACGGGACAGTAGCAATCAGCCCCAGCATTTT	CASSPRDSSNQPQHF
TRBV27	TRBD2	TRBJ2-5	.	TGTGCCAGCAGTTTATCGGGCCTAGCGGGTTGGGAGACCCAGTACTTC	CASSLSGLAGWETQYF
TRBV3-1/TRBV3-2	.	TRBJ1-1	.	TGTGCCAGCAGATATCGGAGGGGAACTGAAGCTTTCTTT	CASRYRRGTEAFF
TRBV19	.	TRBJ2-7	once	TGTGCCTCAAGTCTGCAGGGGCCCGACTCCTACGAGCAGTACTTC	CASSLQGPDSYEQYF
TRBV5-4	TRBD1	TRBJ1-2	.	TGTGCCAGCAGCTTGGACGGACAGGGTCTGGGCTACACCTTC	CASSLDGQGLGYTF
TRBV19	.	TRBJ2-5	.	TGTGCCAGTAGTACGCCACAGGGCCAAGAGACCCAGTACTTC	CASSTPQGQETQYF
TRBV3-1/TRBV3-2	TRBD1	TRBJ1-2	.	TGTGCCAGCAGCCAAGCCACAGGGGCCGTGAACTATGGCTACACCTTC	CASSQATGAVNYGYTF
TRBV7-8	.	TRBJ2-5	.	TGTGCCAGCAGCTTAGTCCCTTTATCTGGGGGCGGAGAGACCCAGTACTTC	CASSLVPLSGGGETQYF
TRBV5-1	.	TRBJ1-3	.	TGCGCCAGCAGCTTGGGAGGAGTGTCACCTGGAAACACCATATATTTT	CASSLGGVSPGNTIYF
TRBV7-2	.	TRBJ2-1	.	TGTGCCAGCAGCTCCACTTGGGGGGTCAATGAGCAGTTCTTC	CASSSTWGVNEQFF
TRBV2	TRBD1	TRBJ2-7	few	TGTGCCAGCAGGCAAGGGGGCGGAGACGAGCAGTACTTC	CASRQGGGDEQYF
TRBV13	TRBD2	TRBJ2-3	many	TGTGCCAGCAGCTTGACTAGCCGAGCCGCTTTCGATACGCAGTATTTT	CASSLTSRAAFDTQYF